The 26 T cell receptor beta chains below all came from one sample that was sequenced in a study of blood T cells in healthy people across ages. Primers used in a second PCR of roughly 6 to 12 cycles were a sample-barcoded 5' primer and a J-beta primer mix. TCRdb independently ran MiXCR on the 5' RACE reads; one entry per CDR3 protein. Of roughly 1,800,000 distinct CDR3 sequences in the sample, 49% are singletons; the top ten hold approximately 2.1%. The specimen was blood. The receptors derive from a woman aged 40 to 50 in good health.

This clonotype came up once. The chain joins TRBV16 to TRBJ1-2, with D perhaps TRBD1 (6 bases). This CDR3 spans 16 amino acids. Germline V CDR1 and CDR2: KGHSY, FQNENV. Between the trimmed V and J ends, which lost 0 bases and 5 bases, there was a span of 16 bases. This CDR3 is CASSQSRAGAGYGYTF. DNA for the CDR3: TGTGCCAGCAGCCAATCGAGGGCGGGGGCTGGATATGGCTACACCTTC.

This clonotype was seen at least ten times. CDR3 sequence reads: CASSLAQGTYNEQFF. The CDR3 DNA follows: TGTGCCAGCAGCTTAGCGCAGGGGACCTACAATGAGCAGTTCTTC. This chain connects TRBV7-2 to TRBJ2-1; TRBD1 is a possible D gene (6 bases). V dropped 0 bases and J dropped 2 bases, with 8 bases sitting between them. Per germline, CDR1 SGHTA and CDR2 FQGNSA. This CDR3 comprises 15 residues.

The sample holds a few counts of this clonotype. V is TRBV14 and J is TRBJ2-4; TRBD1 matches at 9 bases. The junction had 6 bases not matched to a gene; V was cut back by 1 base and J by 8 bases. The germline CDR1 and CDR2 sequences are SGHDN and FVKESK. The CDR3 has 15 residues. CDR3 in DNA: TGTGCCAGCAGCCAAGGAATGGGACAGGGACACATTCAGTACTTC. Its protein is CASSQGMGQGHIQYF.

The V gene is TRBV28, the J gene TRBJ2-3; 8 positions agree with TRBD2. The V and J ends lost 6 bases and 3 bases, in that order; junction bases with no gene match: 11. There are 16 residues in the CDR3. Per the germline V gene, CDR1 is MDHEN and CDR2 is SYDVKM. CDR3 nucleotide sequence: TGTGCCAGCAGGGGTAGCGGGACCCTTTTGACAGATACGCAGTATTTT. Translated, it gives CASRGSGTLLTDTQYF.

The chain links TRBV5-1 to TRBJ1-1; D is uncertain. Trimming shortened V by 3 bases and J by 5 bases, and 14 bases separated the two germline ends. Germline V gives CDR1 SGHRS, CDR2 YFSETQ. This CDR3 comprises 14 residues. The CDR3 DNA sequence: TGCGCCAGCAGCTGGGCGGGTCTAGGAACTGAAGCTTTCTTT. Translated, it gives CASSWAGLGTEAFF.

V gene TRBV4-3 combines with J gene TRBJ1-6; maybe TRBD1 (6 bases). The germline V and J ends were trimmed by 1 base and 9 bases, with 19 bases remaining between them. The germline CDR1 and CDR2 sequences are LGHNA and YSLEER. The CDR3 contains 17 residues. The DNA for the CDR3 is TGCGCCAGCAGCCAAGTAGAGGTATGGGGGCTCGGTTCACCCCTCCACTTT. Protein sequence: CASSQVEVWGLGSPLHF.

V and J are TRBV4-2 and TRBJ2-2; D is possibly TRBD1 (6 bases). CDR3 size: 14 residues. The ends were cut back, 3 bases at V and 7 bases at J, with 12 bases in the middle. From germline, CDR1 is LGHNA and CDR2 YNFKEQ. In DNA form, the CDR3 reads TGTGCCAGCAGCCAGGAGCAGGGGTTCGGGGAGCTGTTTTTT. Translating gives CASSQEQGFGELFF.

Here the CDR3 DNA reads TGTGCCAGCAGTTCGGCAGGCCGACTGGGGGGCTACACCTTC. As protein: CASSSAGRLGGYTF. V gene TRBV6-5 combines with J gene TRBJ1-2, with D unclear. V was trimmed by 4 bases and J by 8 bases, leaving 17 bases between them. CDR1 and CDR2 from the germline V gene are MNHEY and SVGAGI. This CDR3 is built from 14 residues.

This clonotype came up many times. The chain is built from TRBV6-1 and TRBJ2-7; D ambiguous. Germline V gives CDR1 MNHNS, CDR2 SASEGT. Trimming cost V 6 bases and J 4 bases, with 10 bases left between them. The CDR3 covers 12 residues. The CDR3 is CASRVTSYEQYF. For the CDR3, the DNA is TGTGCCAGCAGGGTGACCTCTTACGAGCAGTACTTC.

The chain employs TRBV3-1 and TRBJ2-4; 8 nucleotides match TRBD2. The J call may be incorrect, as the DNA end agrees better with TRBJ2-7. The CDR3 extends over 13 amino acids. From germline, CDR1 is LGHDT and CDR2 YNNKEL (reference sequence). The CDR3 DNA is TGTGCCAGCAGGCGGGGGGCCAACTACGAGCAGTACTTC. The encoded protein is CASRRGANYEQYF.

This rearrangement joins TRBV6-1 to TRBJ2-7, with D possibly TRBD2 on 6 matching bases. Trimming left V 5 bases short and J 2 bases short, with 10 bases between. The CDR3 consists of 13 residues. The germline V gene encodes CDR1 MNHNS and CDR2 SASEGT. CDR3 DNA sequence: TGTGCCAGCAGTTGGGACTTAGCCTACGAGCAGTACTTC. Its protein product is CASSWDLAYEQYF.

The sample holds a few counts of this clonotype. This sequence joins TRBV7-9 and TRBJ2-7, with D hard to call. Trimming took 6 bases from V and 4 from J, leaving 13 bases between them. CDR3 size: 13 residues. CDR1 and CDR2 (germline): SEHNR, FQNEAQ (reference sequence). The CDR3, as DNA: TGTGCCAGCAGACGAACGGACGGGTACGAGCAGTACTTC. Translation gives CASRRTDGYEQYF. The whole variable domain, filled in from reference TRBV7-9 and TRBJ2-7, reads DTGVSQNPRHKITKRGQNVTFRCDPISEHNRLYWYRQTLGQGPEFLTYFQNEAQLEKSRLLSDRFSAERPKGSFSTLEIQRTEQGDSAMYLCASRRTDGYEQYFGPGTRLTVT.

The chain links TRBV6-2 or TRBV6-3 to TRBJ2-1, with 13 nucleotides matching TRBD2. V trimming: 5 bases; J trimming: 10 bases; junction bases outside the gene matches: 8. Looked up from germline, CDR1 is MNHEY and CDR2 is SVGEGT. This CDR3 is built from 15 residues. This CDR3 is CASSKLAGGPGEQFF. The CDR3 region has the DNA TGTGCCAGCAGTAAACTAGCGGGGGGGCCAGGGGAGCAGTTCTTC.

This clonotype was detected a few times. This chain connects TRBV7-9 to TRBJ2-4; a possible D gene is TRBD1 (6 bases). Germline CDR1 reads SEHNR; CDR2 reads FQNEAQ (reference sequence). Trimming pared 5 bases from V and 2 bases from J, leaving 13 bases between. The CDR3 extends over 15 amino acids. CDR3 bases: TGTGCCAGCAGCCTAGACCGGGACACCAAAAACATTCAGTACTTC. It translates to CASSLDRDTKNIQYF.

The V call is TRBV15, the J call TRBJ2-1, with 7 bases lining up with TRBD1. V gave up 1 base and J gave up 0 bases; unmatched junction bases: 6. CDR3 length equals 17 residues. The germline V gene has CDR1 LNHNV and CDR2 YYDKDF (reference sequence). The CDR3 region has the DNA TGTGCCACCAGCAGAGGAGTAGCAGGGGGCTCCTACAATGAGCAGTTCTTC. It encodes CATSRGVAGGSYNEQFF.

This chain connects TRBV20-1 to TRBJ2-1; D may correspond to TRBD1 or TRBD2 (6 bases each). Germline-derived CDR1 and CDR2 are DFQATT and SNEGSKA (reference sequence). This CDR3 is 13 amino acids long. CDR3 bases: TGCAGCCTAACGGGGGCCTCCTACAATGAGCAGTTCTTC. Its protein product is CSLTGASYNEQFF.

Only a few counts were recorded for this clonotype. The CDR3 nucleotides are TGTGCCAGCAGTTTGTCCCTAGCGGAAGATACGCAGTATTTT. Amino acids: CASSLSLAEDTQYF. The chain recombines TRBV12-3 or TRBV12-4 with TRBJ2-3, with TRBD2 matching 7 bases. The CDR3 length is 14 residues. The V gene end was trimmed by 3 bases and the J gene end by 5 bases; junction bases not matched to a gene: 5.

V and J are TRBV6-5 and TRBJ2-3, with 13 bases fitting TRBD2. Germline V gene sequence: CDR1 MNHEY, CDR2 SVGAGI. The CDR3 covers 16 residues. With 6 bases clipped from V and 4 bases from J, the junction kept 7 bases outside the gene matches. The CDR3 DNA is TGTGCCAGCAGATCAGGGACTAGCGGGGTTCCAGATACGCAGTATTTT. Translated, it gives CASRSGTSGVPDTQYF.

This chain uses TRBV6-2 or TRBV6-3 with TRBJ2-5, with D tentatively TRBD1 or TRBD2 (6 bases each). Trimming left V 2 bases short and J 1 base short, with 20 bases between. From germline, CDR1 is MNHEY and CDR2 SVGEGT. The CDR3 runs 18 residues. The DNA of the CDR3 is TGTGCCAGCAGTTACGACGGTAGACTAGGGGGGATCCAAGAGACCCAGTACTTC. Residues: CASSYDGRLGGIQETQYF.

The chain carries TRBV3-1 and TRBJ2-1; 7 nucleotides agree with TRBD2. J was trimmed by 5 bases and V by 4 bases; bases with no gene match: 8. The CDR3 extends over 15 amino acids. Germline CDR1 is LGHDT and CDR2 is YNNKEL (reference sequence). CDR3 loop: CASSPLRRGDNEQFF. For the CDR3, the DNA is TGTGCCAGCAGCCCTCTGCGCCGGGGGGACAATGAGCAGTTCTTC.

The V gene is TRBV9, the J gene TRBJ2-3, with D possibly being TRBD2 (5 bases). Per the germline V gene, CDR1 is SGDLS and CDR2 is YYNGEE. Trimming cost V 7 bases and J 9 bases, with 15 bases left between them. This CDR3 has 12 amino acids. The CDR3: CASGESGGTQYF. The DNA for the CDR3 is TGTGCCAGCGGCGAGAGCGGCGGAACGCAGTATTTT.

The chain has TRBV5-5 and TRBJ1-2; 7 bases are shared with TRBD1. Germline V CDR1 and CDR2: SGHKS, YYEKEE (reference sequence). V lost 0 bases to trimming and J lost 12 bases; unmatched junction nucleotides: 8. The CDR3 sequence is 13 residues long. This CDR3 is CASSLGQGSLNTF. As DNA, the CDR3 is TGTGCCAGCAGCTTGGGACAGGGTAGTCTTAACACCTTC.

In its sample, this clonotype was seen a few times. The chain combines TRBV12-3 or TRBV12-4 with TRBJ1-5; D call uncertain. The CDR3 contains 15 residues. V lost 7 bases, J lost 4 bases, and 17 bases lay in between. CDR3 sequence: CASTARSGVNQPQHF. The CDR3, as DNA: TGTGCCAGCACCGCGAGGAGTGGGGTAAATCAGCCCCAGCATTTT.

This clonotype has just a few counts. The chain couples TRBV2 to TRBJ2-7; a possible D gene is TRBD1 (5 bases). V was cut by 2 bases and J by 0 bases, with 8 bases left in between. CDR3 length equals 14 residues. CDR1 SNHLY and CDR2 FYNNEI come from the germline V gene. The CDR3: CASSESRGSYEQYF. The CDR3 bases are TGTGCCAGCAGTGAATCAAGGGGCTCCTACGAGCAGTACTTC.

V gene TRBV5-1 combines with J gene TRBJ1-2; the D is unclear. The V gene's germline CDR1 is SGHRS and CDR2 YFSETQ. The V end lost 3 bases, the J end lost 7 bases, and 19 bases lay between the germline ends. This CDR3 region has 15 residues. CDR3 sequence: CASSSTGQMGSGYTF. CDR3 in DNA: TGCGCCAGCAGCTCGACCGGCCAGATGGGAAGTGGCTACACCTTC.

This clonotype was picked up one time. This rearrangement joins TRBV7-2 to TRBJ2-3, with unresolved D. The germline gives CDR1 SGHTA, CDR2 FQGNSA. The CDR3 runs to 14 residues. V lost 5 bases, J lost 8 bases, and 17 bases lay in between. The CDR3 loop reads CASSPRAAVGTQYF. As DNA, the CDR3 is TGTGCCAGCAGCCCCCGAGCAGCCGTGGGTACGCAGTATTTT.